This TCR beta chain was sequenced in a study of T cells after yellow fever vaccination. Researchers made TCR cDNA using 5'RACE template switching, and this step added a universal primer site and UMIs. TCRdb re-analysed the 5' RACE reads in MiXCR, keeping a single row per CDR3 protein. The profile shows approximately 350,000 distinct CDR3 sequences, around a tenth of them singletons. This clonotype was seen only a few times. Its cognate antigen is unknown. The CDR3 covers 14 residues. Trimming took 5 bases from V and 4 from J; bases not matched to a gene: 7. The germline V gene encodes CDR1 LGHNA and CDR2 YSLEER. Study observations and caveats: By day 5 rather than day 15, the secondary response had peaked, though it was weaker. Any FACS-sorted repertoire could hold abundant clonotypes that contaminate it from the bulk population. Reappearing after the booster were most of the clones from primary vaccination (less than 97% CD4, 75% to 90% CD8).

The sequences come from PBMCs, collected on the day of the first yellow fever vaccination. This TCR derives from a man aged 18-30 years who received the YFV17D yellow fever vaccine. This chain connects TRBV4-3 to TRBJ1-2; 7 bases match TRBD1. Here the CDR3 reads CASSVLTGLYGYTF. Here the CDR3 DNA reads TGCGCCAGCAGCGTACTGACAGGGCTCTATGGCTACACCTTC.